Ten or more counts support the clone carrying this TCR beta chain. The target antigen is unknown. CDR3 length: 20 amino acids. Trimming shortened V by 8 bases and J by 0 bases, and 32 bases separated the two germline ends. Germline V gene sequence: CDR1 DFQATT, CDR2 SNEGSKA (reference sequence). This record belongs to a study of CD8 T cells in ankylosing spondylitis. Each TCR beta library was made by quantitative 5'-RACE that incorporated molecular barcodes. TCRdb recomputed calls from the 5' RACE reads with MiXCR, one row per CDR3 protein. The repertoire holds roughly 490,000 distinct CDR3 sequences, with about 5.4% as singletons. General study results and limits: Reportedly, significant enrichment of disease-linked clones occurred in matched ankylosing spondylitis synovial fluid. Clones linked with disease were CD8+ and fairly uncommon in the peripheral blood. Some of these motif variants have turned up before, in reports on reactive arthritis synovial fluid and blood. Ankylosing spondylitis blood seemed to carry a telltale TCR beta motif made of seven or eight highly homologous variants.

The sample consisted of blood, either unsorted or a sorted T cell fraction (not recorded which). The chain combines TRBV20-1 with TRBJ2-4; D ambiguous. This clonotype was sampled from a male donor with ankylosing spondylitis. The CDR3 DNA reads TGCAGTACTTATAAACGAGCCGGGTCTCCAGGCCCAATAGCCAAAAACATTCAGTACTTC. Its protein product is CSTYKRAGSPGPIAKNIQYF.